This T cell receptor beta chain was profiled in a study of blood T cell repertoires in COVID-19. CDR1 is LGHDT, CDR2 YNNKEL, per germline (reference sequence). Trimming stripped 4 bases from V and 9 bases from J, with 11 bases between. The CDR3 length is 12 residues. Participants were aged roughly 18 to 89 years, lived in under 25 US areas, and enrolled virtually. Sequencing used immunoSEQ multiplex PCR; TCRdb keeps in-frame clones, though not all of them. The sample consists of about 300,000 clones, about nine tenths of them appearing once. The J gene is TRBJ2-3, the V gene TRBV3-1 (or the pseudogene TRBV3-2); a possible D gene is TRBD2 (6 bases). This TCR was recovered from a woman aged 18-29 years who had recovered from COVID-19. The sample comprised PBMCs or T cells enriched from blood (not recorded which). This CDR3 reads CASSRWGDTQYF. The CDR3 nucleotides are TGTGCCAGCAGCCGGTGGGGGGACACGCAGTATTTT.